The 32 T cell receptor beta chains presented below share a single source sample, sequenced in a study of neoadjuvant anti-PD-1 for oral cavity cancer. Clones were read by immunoSEQ multiplex PCR, and TCRdb kept only the in-frame ones, dropping some. Among more than 50,000 clones, roughly 80% were seen once, and the ten largest hold around 2.6%. Sequenced here: PBMCs, sampled before nivolumab (anti-PD-1) treatment. All receptors derive from a person aged 35-79 years with oral cavity squamous cell carcinoma.

V usage is TRBV15 and J usage is TRBJ2-7; perhaps TRBD1 as D (6 bases). The CDR3 covers 16 residues. Trimming took 0 bases from V and 4 from J, leaving 16 bases between them. Germline V gene data show CDR1 as LNHNV and CDR2 as YYDKDF (reference sequence). CDR3 in amino acids: CATSRDAGTTFYEQYF. CDR3 coding DNA: TGTGCCACCAGCAGAGATGCTGGGACAACTTTTTACGAGCAGTACTTC. Together with reference TRBV15 and TRBJ2-7, the CDR3 gives the full variable domain: DAMVIQNPRYQVTQFGKPVTLSCSQTLNHNVMYWYQQKSSQAPKLLFHYYDKDFNNEADTPDNFQSRRPNTSFCFLDIRSPGLGDTAMYLCATSRDAGTTFYEQYFGPGTRLTVT.

This chain connects TRBV11-2 to TRBJ1-2; no clear D. Looked up from germline, CDR1 is SGHAT and CDR2 is FQNNGV. This CDR3 is 14 amino acids long. V lost 5 bases and J lost 4, with 14 bases in between. The CDR3 bases are TGTGCCAGCAGCCTCACCGGGAGGATCTATGGCTACACCTTC. This sequence encodes CASSLTGRIYGYTF.

The rearrangement links TRBV28 to TRBJ2-5; 10 nucleotides match TRBD1. V gave up 5 bases and J gave up 6 bases; unmatched junction bases: 9. CDR1 and CDR2 (germline): MDHEN, SYDVKM. The CDR3 is 15 amino acids. The CDR3 DNA reads TGTGCCAGCAGTCCTGCTAGGGACAGGGGAAAGACCCAGTACTTC. Translation: CASSPARDRGKTQYF.

The chain joins TRBV2 to TRBJ1-1; 10 nucleotides align to TRBD1. Losses at the gene ends were 6 bases for V and 5 bases for J; bases not matched to a gene: 9. Germline CDR1 and CDR2: SNHLY and FYNNEI. CDR3 length: 15 amino acids. The CDR3 loop is CASRRGQGSGTEAFF. The CDR3 region has the DNA TGTGCCAGCAGGAGGGGACAGGGGTCGGGTACTGAAGCTTTCTTT.

V gene TRBV5-1 combines with J gene TRBJ1-3; D might be TRBD1 (5 bases). Per the germline V gene, CDR1 is SGHRS and CDR2 is YFSETQ. V was cut by 6 bases and J by 0 bases, with 13 bases left in between. There are 15 residues in the CDR3. The CDR3 sequence: CASKNDSRSGNTIYF. As DNA, the CDR3 is TGCGCCAGCAAAAATGACAGCCGCTCTGGAAACACCATATATTTT.

The CDR3 sequence is CASSEAGNLNTGELFF. As DNA, the CDR3 is TGTGCCAGCAGTGAAGCCGGGAACCTGAACACCGGGGAGCTGTTTTTT. The chain recombines TRBV6-1 with TRBJ2-2, with D tentatively TRBD2 (5 bases). V was clipped by 0 bases and J by 1 base, with 9 bases between them. This CDR3 is 16 amino acids long. In germline, CDR1 is MNHNS, CDR2 SASEGT.

The V and J genes are TRBV27 and TRBJ2-1; D possibly corresponds to TRBD2 (5 bases). The CDR3 is 13 amino acids. The V end lost 5 bases, the J end lost 7 bases, and 12 bases lay between the germline ends. Per the germline V gene, CDR1 is MNHEY and CDR2 is SMNVEV (reference sequence). This CDR3 reads CASSPQTGNEQFF. The CDR3, as DNA: TGTGCCAGCAGTCCCCAGACGGGGAATGAGCAGTTCTTC.

V usage is TRBV14 and J usage is TRBJ2-1, with D tentatively TRBD2 (6 bases). Deletions cut 3 bases from V and 3 bases from J, with 12 bases between. Germline V lookup: CDR1 SGHDN, CDR2 FVKESK. The CDR3 is 15 residues long. The CDR3 DNA reads TGTGCCAGCAGCCACGGGGGAGTTAACTACAATGAGCAGTTCTTC. It is translated as CASSHGGVNYNEQFF.

This clone appeared a few times. This chain connects TRBV18 to TRBJ1-5, with D perhaps TRBD1 (6 bases). The CDR3 has 15 amino acids. V lost 6 bases to trimming and J lost 1 base, with 13 bases between them. In germline, CDR1 is KGHSH, CDR2 LQKENI. CDR3 bases: TGTGCCAGCTCCCCAGGGGATCTAAGCAATCAGCCCCAGCATTTT. Translation gives CASSPGDLSNQPQHF.

This chain joins TRBV25-1 and TRBJ1-3; 7 bases match TRBD1. With 1 base clipped from V and 0 bases from J, the junction kept 3 bases outside the gene matches. The germline V gene encodes CDR1 MGHDK and CDR2 SYGVNS. This CDR3 spans 16 amino acids. The CDR3 nucleotides are TGTGCCAGCAGTGAATCCGACAGGGCCTCTGGAAACACCATATATTTT. Amino acid sequence: CASSESDRASGNTIYF.

V gene TRBV5-6 combines with J gene TRBJ1-6, with D tentatively TRBD1 (5 bases). The V and J ends lost 2 bases and 5 bases respectively, with 17 bases between them. CDR3 length: 17 amino acids. CDR1 is SGHDT and CDR2 is YYEEEE in the germline V gene. In DNA, the CDR3 is TGTGCCAGCAGCTTCGTCTCAGCGGGGGGGAATAATTCACCCCTCCACTTT. Amino acid sequence: CASSFVSAGGNNSPLHF. Full variable domain (missing parts from reference TRBV5-6 and TRBJ1-6): DAGVTQSPTHLIKTRGQQVTLRCSPKSGHDTVSWYQQALGQGPQFIFQYYEEEERQRGNFPDRFSGHQFPNYSSELNVNALLLGDSALYLCASSFVSAGGNNSPLHFGNGTRLTVT.

The genes are TRBV5-6 and TRBJ1-1, with 8 bases aligning to TRBD1. This CDR3 is built from 16 residues. The germline CDR1 and CDR2 sequences are SGHDT and YYEEEE. J gave up 4 bases and V 4 bases, and 12 bases lay outside the gene matches. The CDR3 DNA reads TGTGCCAGCAGCCCAAGGCAGGGGGCGATACCCACTGAAGCTTTCTTT. The encoded protein is CASSPRQGAIPTEAFF.

The genes are TRBV30 and TRBJ2-1; TRBD2 agrees at 7 bases. The germline V gene encodes CDR1 GTSNPN and CDR2 SVGIG (reference sequence). The CDR3 extends over 15 amino acids. After removal of 0 bases from V and 6 bases from J, the junction contained 8 bases not matched to a gene. The CDR3 coding sequence is TGTGCCTGGAGTGTCGGGTTAGCGGGCCCCAATGAGCAGTTCTTC. Translation: CAWSVGLAGPNEQFF.

The CDR3 DNA follows: TGCGCCAGCAGCTTGGAGACAGGGCAGAGAAATTCACCCCTCCACTTT. It codes for CASSLETGQRNSPLHF. The rearrangement links TRBV5-1 to TRBJ1-6; TRBD1 matches 7 bases. This CDR3 region has 16 residues. CDR1 and CDR2 from the germline V gene are SGHRS and YFSETQ. V shed 0 bases and J 7 bases; nucleotides not matched to a gene: 7. The full variable domain, in which reference TRBV5-1 and TRBJ1-6 provide the parts outside the CDR3, is KAGVTQTPRYLIKTRGQQVTLSCSPISGHRSVSWYQQTPGQGLQFLFEYFSETQRNKGNFPGRFSGRQFSNSRSEMNVSTLELGDSALYLCASSLETGQRNSPLHFGNGTRLTVT.

The chain combines TRBV5-8 with TRBJ1-5; the D gene is possibly TRBD1 (5 bases). CDR3 size: 14 residues. V was cut by 4 bases and J by 0 bases, with 8 bases left in between. Germline assignment: CDR1 SGHTS and CDR2 YDEGEE. DNA of the CDR3: TGTGCCAGCAGCCACGACAGTAGCAATCAGCCCCAGCATTTT. Translating it yields CASSHDSSNQPQHF.

V gene TRBV2 combines with J gene TRBJ2-1; no clear D. Per the germline V gene, CDR1 is SNHLY and CDR2 is FYNNEI. V lost 5 bases and J 0 bases, leaving 11 bases between the germline ends. CDR3 length: 15 residues. The CDR3, as DNA: TGTGCCAGCAGTACGATGGGTAGCTCCTACAATGAGCAGTTCTTC. Residues: CASSTMGSSYNEQFF.

Of note for this clone: Other DNA sequences of this sample code for an identical CDR3. The chain links TRBV5-1 to TRBJ2-1, with 12 nucleotides matching TRBD2. V was pared by 6 bases and J by 4 bases, with 2 bases of the junction left unmatched. The germline gives CDR1 SGHRS, CDR2 YFSETQ. This CDR3 has 14 amino acids. This chain's CDR3 is CASNLAGGYNEQFF. The CDR3 nucleotides read TGCGCCAGCAACCTAGCGGGAGGGTACAATGAGCAGTTCTTC.

This chain joins TRBV11-2 and TRBJ1-6; 7 bases map to TRBD1. Germline assignment: CDR1 SGHAT and CDR2 FQNNGV. The CDR3 extends over 14 amino acids. Unmatched junction bases numbered 3, after V lost 1 base and J lost 9 bases. This chain's CDR3 is CASSLVGGRSPLHF. The CDR3, as DNA: TGTGCCAGCAGCTTAGTAGGGGGCCGTTCACCCCTCCACTTT. The full variable domain, with the rest looked up from reference TRBV11-2 and TRBJ1-6, is EAGVAQSPRYKIIEKRQSVAFWCNPISGHATLYWYQQILGQGPKLLIQFQNNGVVDDSQLPKDRFSAERLKGVDSTLKIQPAKLEDSAVYLCASSLVGGRSPLHFGNGTRLTVT.

This sequence joins TRBV10-3 and TRBJ1-1, with 11 bases that match TRBD1. J was trimmed by 0 bases and V by 6 bases; bases with no gene match: 0. CDR1 and CDR2 (germline): ENHRY, SYGVKD. This CDR3 is built from 14 residues. This CDR3 reads CAIRGQGVNTEAFF. The CDR3 nucleotides read TGTGCCATCAGGGGACAGGGGGTGAACACTGAAGCTTTCTTT.

The chain is built from TRBV5-1 and TRBJ1-1; TRBD1 is a possible D gene (6 bases). The CDR3 loop spans 15 amino acids. V dropped 0 bases and J dropped 4 bases, with 13 bases sitting between them. CDR1 SGHRS and CDR2 YFSETQ come from the germline V gene. Here the CDR3 DNA reads TGCGCCAGCAGCTTGGGGACAGCCCAGGGCACTGAAGCTTTCTTT. Translated: CASSLGTAQGTEAFF.

The rearrangement joins TRBV12-5 to TRBJ1-1, with TRBD1 matching 7 bases. Trimming cost V 1 base and J 1 base; bases outside gene matches: 12. Germline V gene data show CDR1 as LGHNT and CDR2 as FRNRAP. CDR3 size: 18 residues. CDR3 in DNA: TGTGCTAGTGGTTTGGGAGGACAGGCCCTAGGGGAGAACACTGAAGCTTTCTTT. As protein: CASGLGGQALGENTEAFF.

This chain uses TRBV7-2 with TRBJ1-3; perhaps TRBD1 as D (5 bases). Germline lookup yields CDR1 SGHTA and CDR2 FQGNSA. The CDR3 is 14 amino acids. The V and J ends lost 5 bases and 2 bases respectively, with 10 bases between them. The CDR3 reads CASSRTGAGNTIYF. The CDR3, as DNA: TGTGCCAGCAGCCGCACGGGGGCTGGAAACACCATATATTTT.

The V and J genes are TRBV18 and TRBJ2-7, with 14 bases matching TRBD2. This CDR3 comprises 14 residues. Germline V CDR1 and CDR2: KGHSH, LQKENI. Losses at the gene ends were 6 bases for V and 4 bases for J; bases not matched to a gene: 2. CDR3: CASSGTSGSYEQYF. CDR3 coding DNA: TGTGCCAGCTCCGGGACTAGCGGGAGTTACGAGCAGTACTTC.

The CDR3 sequence: CASSGGPIGFQPQHF. The DNA of the CDR3 is TGTGCCAGCAGTGGGGGACCTATTGGATTTCAGCCCCAGCATTTT. V usage is TRBV6-1 and J usage is TRBJ1-5, with a possible D match to TRBD1 (5 bases). CDR1 is MNHNS and CDR2 is SASEGT in the germline V gene. The length of the CDR3 is 15 residues. V gave up 4 bases and J gave up 6 bases, with 16 bases separating them.

The V and J genes are TRBV11-3 and TRBJ2-3; TRBD2 matches 11 bases. Germline trimming cut 5 bases from V and 3 bases from J; bases unmatched to any gene: 4. Germline V lookup: CDR1 SGHNT, CDR2 YENEEA. CDR3 size: 15 residues. CDR3 sequence (DNA): TGTGCCAGCAGCAAAACTAGCGGGAGAACAGATACGCAGTATTTT. Translating gives CASSKTSGRTDTQYF.

The chain employs TRBV7-6 and TRBJ2-2; D ambiguous. V was pared by 5 bases and J by 7 bases, with 8 bases between. Germline assignment: CDR1 SGHVS and CDR2 FNYEAQ. The CDR3 runs to 12 residues. The CDR3 here is CASSIPGGELFF. The DNA for the CDR3 is TGTGCCAGCAGCATTCCGGGCGGGGAGCTGTTTTTT.

The CDR3 DNA follows: TGTGCCAGCAGCCAAGACCCCCTACGGGGGGGCCTCGTCGGGGCCAACGTCCTGACTTTC. Its translation is CASSQDPLRGGLVGANVLTF. The chain joins TRBV4-2 to TRBJ2-6; TRBD2 matches at 8 bases. Unmatched junction bases numbered 14, after V lost 0 bases and J lost 4 bases. The germline V gene has CDR1 LGHNA and CDR2 YNFKEQ. The CDR3 length is 20 residues.

The chain employs TRBV25-1 and TRBJ1-1; 7 positions match TRBD1. The V and J ends lost 0 bases and 7 bases, in that order; junction bases with no gene match: 11. CDR1 and CDR2 from the germline V gene are MGHDK and SYGVNS. The CDR3 is 16 residues long. The CDR3 sequence is CASSEYTDYRGGEAFF. CDR3 coding DNA: TGTGCCAGCAGTGAATATACGGATTACAGGGGAGGTGAAGCTTTCTTT.

This chain joins TRBV5-6 and TRBJ2-6; perhaps TRBD2 as D (5 bases). The CDR3 is made up of 17 amino acids. The V gene's germline CDR1 is SGHDT and CDR2 YYEEEE. V lost 0 bases and J lost 0, with 10 bases in between. CDR3 DNA sequence: TGTGCCAGCAGCTTGGCCGGCAGCGGCTCTGGGGCCAACGTCCTGACTTTC. Translated, it gives CASSLAGSGSGANVLTF.

This clone showed up just once. This rearrangement joins TRBV27 to TRBJ1-5; D uncertain. The CDR3 has 13 amino acids. Germline V gene sequence: CDR1 MNHEY, CDR2 SMNVEV (reference sequence). V was trimmed by 4 bases and J by 3 bases, leaving 7 bases between them. DNA of the CDR3: TGTGCCAGCAGTTCTCAGGTCAATCAGCCCCAGCATTTT. Amino acid sequence: CASSSQVNQPQHF.

The chain combines TRBV11-2 with TRBJ1-4, with 8 nucleotides matching TRBD1. This CDR3 has 16 amino acids. J was trimmed by 5 bases and V by 5 bases; bases with no gene match: 10. Germline CDR1 reads SGHAT; CDR2 reads FQNNGV. CDR3 protein: CASSKDRVTKNEKLFF. The CDR3 DNA sequence: TGTGCCAGCAGCAAGGACAGGGTTACAAAAAATGAAAAACTGTTTTTT.

The rearrangement joins TRBV6-1 to TRBJ2-5; weak D call: TRBD2 (5 bases). This CDR3 is built from 15 residues. The germline V gene encodes CDR1 MNHNS and CDR2 SASEGT. Trimming shortened V by 4 bases and J by 5 bases, and 17 bases separated the two germline ends. The CDR3 DNA follows: TGTGCCAGCAGTGCTGGCCTCCACCCGGGGGAGACCCAGTACTTC. This codes for CASSAGLHPGETQYF.